Shown below are 21 T cell receptor beta chains from a single sample sequenced in a study of PD-1 blockade in mismatch repair-deficient tumors. Libraries were prepared by immunoSEQ multiplex PCR; TCRdb keeps only in-frame clonotypes and omits some of them. The table includes some 130,000 clones, 88% detected once. Material: peripheral blood, obtained just over 70 weeks after starting pembrolizumab. The receptors derive from an adult with mismatch repair-deficient cancer.

The chain employs TRBV9 and TRBJ1-3; D uncertain. Germline CDR1 and CDR2: SGDLS and YYNGEE. The V end was cut by 0 bases, the J end by 8 bases, with 6 bases between. The CDR3 extends over 12 amino acids. CDR3 in amino acids: CASSVGEDTIYF. The CDR3 region has the DNA TGTGCCAGCAGCGTAGGGGAGGACACCATATATTTT.

V gene TRBV10-1 combines with J gene TRBJ1-5; 7 nucleotides match TRBD1. The CDR3 sequence is 14 residues long. V trimming: 8 bases; J trimming: 0 bases; junction bases outside the gene matches: 4. The germline gives CDR1 WNHNN, CDR2 SYGVQD (reference sequence). DNA for the CDR3: TGCGCCAGCCAGGGGGGGAATAGCAATCAGCCCCAGCATTTT. Translated: CASQGGNSNQPQHF.

This clone was counted a single time. The gene calls are TRBV4-3 and TRBJ2-1; tentatively, D is TRBD1 or TRBD2 (6 bases each). Trimming removed 1 base at V and 6 bases at J, with 13 bases between. The CDR3 contains 15 residues. The V gene's germline CDR1 is LGHNA and CDR2 YSLEER. The CDR3 bases are TGCGCCAGCAGCCAAGTAGGGGGGATTCGCAATGAGCAGTTCTTC. It specifies CASSQVGGIRNEQFF.

The rearrangement joins TRBV18 to TRBJ1-3; D gene uncertain. Germline lookup yields CDR1 KGHSH and CDR2 LQKENI. The CDR3 loop spans 14 amino acids. V lost 0 bases to trimming and J lost 2 bases, with 5 bases between them. The CDR3 sequence is CASSPPGTGNTIYF. The CDR3 DNA reads TGTGCCAGCTCACCACCGGGTACTGGAAACACCATATATTTT.

The V call is TRBV27, the J call TRBJ1-1; 9 nucleotides agree with TRBD1. Per the germline V gene, CDR1 is MNHEY and CDR2 is SMNVEV (reference sequence). The CDR3 is made up of 15 amino acids. V gave up 3 bases and J gave up 0 bases; unmatched junction bases: 2. CDR3 loop: CASSFGTGLNTEAFF. The CDR3 coding sequence is TGTGCCAGCAGTTTCGGGACAGGGTTGAACACTGAAGCTTTCTTT.

The rearrangement links TRBV9 to TRBJ2-1; no reliable D call. CDR3 length equals 14 residues. Germline V gene data show CDR1 as SGDLS and CDR2 as YYNGEE. The V end lost 2 bases, the J end lost 0 bases, and 6 bases lay between the germline ends. Here the CDR3 DNA reads TGTGCCAGCAGCGTGGCCTACTCCTACAATGAGCAGTTCTTC. This encodes CASSVAYSYNEQFF.

This chain links TRBV27 with TRBJ2-5; D is perhaps TRBD1 (6 bases). This CDR3 is 14 amino acids long. Trimming pared 6 bases from V and 3 bases from J, leaving 14 bases between. Germline CDR1 MNHEY, CDR2 SMNVEV (reference sequence). CDR3 residues: CASSRGWGKETQYF. DNA of the CDR3: TGTGCCAGCAGCAGGGGTTGGGGGAAAGAGACCCAGTACTTC.

The V call is TRBV27, the J call TRBJ2-1; 14 bases agree with TRBD2. Per the germline V gene, CDR1 is MNHEY and CDR2 is SMNVEV (reference sequence). CDR3 length: 15 amino acids. The V gene end was trimmed by 5 bases and the J gene end by 12 bases; junction bases not matched to a gene: 9. The CDR3: CASSPGTSGRGGQFF. As DNA, the CDR3 is TGTGCCAGCAGTCCCGGGACTAGCGGGAGAGGCGGGCAGTTCTTC.

The chain joins TRBV7-6 to TRBJ2-1; no definite D call. This CDR3 has 12 residues. The V end lost 2 bases, the J end lost 6 bases, and 5 bases lay between the germline ends. CDR1 is SGHVS and CDR2 is FNYEAQ in the germline V gene. The CDR3 is CASSLPSNEQFF. In DNA form, the CDR3 reads TGTGCCAGCAGCTTACCTAGCAATGAGCAGTTCTTC.

V and J are TRBV27 and TRBJ2-4, with D tentatively TRBD1 (6 bases). V was pared by 5 bases and J by 0 bases, with 14 bases between. CDR3 length: 16 residues. Germline CDR1 and CDR2: MNHEY and SMNVEV (reference sequence). This CDR3 is CASSLTLQGAKNIQYF. CDR3 sequence (DNA): TGTGCCAGCAGTCTAACCCTACAGGGAGCCAAAAACATTCAGTACTTC.

V usage is TRBV6-5 and J usage is TRBJ1-1, with TRBD1 matching over 7 bases. Germline CDR1 and CDR2: MNHEY and SVGAGI. The V and J ends lost 6 bases and 6 bases, in that order; junction bases with no gene match: 13. CDR3 length equals 15 residues. CDR3 nucleotide sequence: TGTGCCAGCAGGGCGAAATCTCAGGGGGACCCTGAAGCTTTCTTT. Encoded protein: CASRAKSQGDPEAFF.

The chain is built from TRBV28 and TRBJ2-3; 7 positions match TRBD2. CDR1 MDHEN and CDR2 SYDVKM come from the germline V gene. The J segment lost 2 bases and the V segment lost 7 bases, leaving 3 bases of the junction unmatched. The CDR3 runs to 13 residues. The CDR3 is CASTAGVTDTQYF. The CDR3 DNA reads TGTGCCAGCACGGCGGGAGTCACAGATACGCAGTATTTT.

V usage is TRBV6-4 and J usage is TRBJ2-3, with 9 bases aligning to TRBD2. V shed 4 bases and J 3 bases; nucleotides not matched to a gene: 5. CDR1 is MRHNA, CDR2 SNTAGT, per germline. The CDR3 length is 15 residues. In DNA form, the CDR3 reads TGTGCCAGCAGTGGAGCGGCGGGAGGGACAGATACGCAGTATTTT. Residues: CASSGAAGGTDTQYF.

This clone appeared a few times. V and J are TRBV27 and TRBJ1-5; D perhaps matches TRBD1 (6 bases). The CDR3 covers 13 residues. V dropped 5 bases and J dropped 4 bases, with 9 bases sitting between them. Germline V gene sequence: CDR1 MNHEY, CDR2 SMNVEV (reference sequence). Here the CDR3 reads CASSHGQNQPQHF. The CDR3 coding sequence is TGTGCCAGCAGTCACGGACAGAATCAGCCCCAGCATTTT.

V gene TRBV30 combines with J gene TRBJ1-3; D is ambiguous. Germline CDR1 reads GTSNPN; CDR2 reads SVGIG (reference sequence). CDR3 length equals 15 residues. The V gene lost 3 bases and the J gene lost 0 bases, with 12 bases spanning the gap. The CDR3 here is CAWSGLTASGNTIYF. The CDR3 DNA sequence: TGTGCCTGGAGCGGCCTCACGGCCTCTGGAAACACCATATATTTT.

This chain joins TRBV12-5 and TRBJ2-2; 7 bases match TRBD1. Germline assignment: CDR1 LGHNT and CDR2 FRNRAP. Trimming removed 5 bases from V and 0 bases from J; junction bases left unmatched: 3. CDR3 size: 15 residues. CDR3 loop: CASGMDRSNTGELFF. The CDR3 nucleotides read TGTGCTAGTGGTATGGACAGGTCGAACACCGGGGAGCTGTTTTTT.

This clone has just one count. One junction end disagrees with the germline gene, perhaps due to a read error. V is TRBV7-7 and J is TRBJ2-5, with 8 bases matching TRBD2. This CDR3 comprises 14 residues. Germline CDR1 and CDR2: SSHAT and FNYEAQ (reference sequence). The CDR3: CASSLTQRGETQYF. The CDR3 coding sequence is TGTGCTAGCAGCTTAACCCAGCGGGGGGAGACCCAGTACTTC.

This clone showed up just a few times. The chain links TRBV11-2 to TRBJ2-7; no definite D call. CDR1 SGHAT and CDR2 FQNNGV come from the germline V gene. The length of the CDR3 is 13 residues. Trimming took 1 base from V and 3 from J, leaving 7 bases between them. CDR3 protein: CASSLVFGYEQYF. The CDR3 DNA reads as TGTGCCAGCAGCTTAGTGTTCGGCTACGAGCAGTACTTC. Combining the CDR3 with reference TRBV11-2 and TRBJ2-7 gives the whole variable domain EAGVAQSPRYKIIEKRQSVAFWCNPISGHATLYWYQQILGQGPKLLIQFQNNGVVDDSQLPKDRFSAERLKGVDSTLKIQPAKLEDSAVYLCASSLVFGYEQYFGPGTRLTVT.

This chain connects TRBV5-1 to TRBJ2-3; TRBD2 matches at 10 bases. The CDR3 length is 16 residues. The trim removed 4 bases at V and 12 bases at J, leaving 17 bases unmatched. The germline V gene has CDR1 SGHRS and CDR2 YFSETQ. DNA for the CDR3: TGCGCCAGCAGCCGGGAGGTTGGGACTAGCGTCTCTTCACAGTATTTT. Protein product: CASSREVGTSVSSQYF.

The chain couples TRBV30 to TRBJ2-7; unclear D gene. In germline, CDR1 is GTSNPN, CDR2 SVGIG (reference sequence). The CDR3 is made up of 14 amino acids. The ends were cut back, 3 bases at V and 0 bases at J, with 12 bases in the middle. CDR3 DNA sequence: TGTGCCTGGAGAGACCCCTTAAGCTCCTACGAGCAGTACTTC. It yields the protein CAWRDPLSSYEQYF.

V and J are TRBV2 and TRBJ1-2, with D possibly being TRBD1 (5 bases). V lost 5 bases, J lost 4 bases, and 20 bases lay in between. This CDR3 has 16 amino acids. Per germline, CDR1 SNHLY and CDR2 FYNNEI. The CDR3 spells CASSQTGRGGVYGYTF. CDR3 coding DNA: TGTGCCAGCAGTCAAACCGGGAGAGGAGGGGTCTATGGCTACACCTTC.